The 25 T cell receptor beta chains given below trace back to one sample, sequenced in a study of cytomegalovirus exposure and HLA in healthy donors (TCRdb year 2017). The method behind the library was the immunoSEQ multiplex PCR assay. The multiplex PCR relied on a mix of 60 forward primers for TCR Vbeta segments and 13 reverse primers for TCR Jbeta segments. TCRdb's version of the immuneACCESS table is confined to in-frame rearrangements and falls short of the full clone set. An unresolved V gene accounts for under half of the shortfall where checked; the remainder is of unknown origin. This sample lists roughly 190,000 clones; approximately 80% were detected once. The ten largest make up over 1.5% of the sample. The sequenced sample was PBMCs. These receptors all come from a woman aged 25 to 45 in good health and CMV-seronegative.

V gene TRBV18 combines with J gene TRBJ1-6; 9 bases are shared with TRBD1. There are 14 residues in the CDR3. The trim removed 4 bases at V and 9 bases at J, leaving 4 bases unmatched. CDR1 and CDR2 (germline): KGHSH, LQKENI. This chain's CDR3 is CASSLQGASSPLHF. The CDR3 nucleotides read TGTGCCAGCTCACTACAGGGGGCGTCTTCACCCCTCCACTTT.

The rearrangement uses TRBV5-4 and TRBJ1-6; D is possibly TRBD1 (5 bases). Germline V gene lookup returns CDR1 SGHNT and CDR2 YYREEE (reference sequence). The V and J ends lost 3 bases and 7 bases respectively, with 20 bases between them. The CDR3 has 17 amino acids. The CDR3 spells CASSSFVGPIENSPLHF. The CDR3 nucleotides are TGTGCCAGCAGCTCGTTTGTGGGGCCGATCGAGAATTCACCCCTCCACTTT.

V gene TRBV6-5 combines with J gene TRBJ1-2; no firm D call. With 2 bases removed from V and 3 bases from J, the gap between germline ends came to 13 bases. CDR1 and CDR2 from the germline V gene are MNHEY and SVGAGI. The CDR3 has 15 amino acids. The CDR3 reads CASSYGQAPYYGYTF. The CDR3 region has the DNA TGTGCCAGCAGTTACGGTCAGGCCCCCTACTATGGCTACACCTTC.

DNA of the CDR3: TGTGCCAGCAGCTTAGGGACAGTTGCGAACACCGGGGAGCTGTTTTTT. Residues: CASSLGTVANTGELFF. The chain recombines TRBV7-7 with TRBJ2-2; D may be TRBD1 (6 bases). The germline CDR1 and CDR2 sequences are SSHAT and FNYEAQ (reference sequence). This CDR3 is 16 amino acids long. The germline V and J ends were trimmed by 1 base and 0 bases, with 9 bases remaining between them.

This clone was recorded only once. The chain combines TRBV27 with TRBJ2-3, with TRBD2 matching 7 bases. Per the germline V gene, CDR1 is MNHEY and CDR2 is SMNVEV (reference sequence). This CDR3 has 16 residues. The V and J ends lost 6 bases and 4 bases, in that order; junction bases with no gene match: 13. The CDR3 spells CASRPAFAGVADTQYF. CDR3 nucleotide sequence: TGTGCCAGCAGGCCCGCGTTTGCGGGAGTGGCAGATACGCAGTATTTT.

V is TRBV12-5 and J is TRBJ2-7; 8 positions match TRBD1. The CDR3 extends over 12 amino acids. The germline V gene encodes CDR1 LGHNT and CDR2 FRNRAP. Germline trimming cut 5 bases from V and 5 bases from J; bases unmatched to any gene: 2. The CDR3 region is CASGLTGDEQYF. CDR3 nucleotides: TGTGCTAGTGGTCTGACAGGGGACGAGCAGTACTTC.

The chain uses TRBV6-1 and TRBJ2-7, with 9 bases matching TRBD1. This CDR3 comprises 12 residues. The V gene end was trimmed by 8 bases and the J gene end by 3 bases; junction bases not matched to a gene: 2. Germline lookup yields CDR1 MNHNS and CDR2 SASEGT. CDR3 coding DNA: TGTGCCAGCGGACAGGGGAACTACGAGCAGTACTTC. The encoded protein is CASGQGNYEQYF.

The rearrangement joins TRBV2 to TRBJ2-7, with TRBD1 identical over 7 bases. V gave up 10 bases and J gave up 3 bases; unmatched junction bases: 9. The V gene's germline CDR1 is SNHLY and CDR2 FYNNEI. The CDR3 covers 13 residues. The CDR3 DNA sequence: TGTGCCACCGAAACCGGGACAGTCTACGAGCAGTACTTC. Protein: CATETGTVYEQYF.

The J gene is TRBJ1-5, the V gene TRBV19; 10 nucleotides match TRBD1. The V and J ends lost 5 bases and 2 bases, in that order; junction bases with no gene match: 6. There are 16 residues in the CDR3. Germline V gene sequence: CDR1 LNHDA, CDR2 SQIVND (reference sequence). The CDR3 DNA reads as TGTGCCAGTAGTCCCCGACAGGGGGCAGGCAATCAGCCCCAGCATTTT. Residues: CASSPRQGAGNQPQHF.

The chain joins TRBV4-2 to TRBJ2-7; D is perhaps TRBD2 (5 bases). This CDR3 is built from 15 residues. Per germline, CDR1 LGHNA and CDR2 YNFKEQ. Trimming shortened V by 3 bases and J by 1 base, and 13 bases separated the two germline ends. The CDR3, as DNA: TGTGCCAGCAGCCAGGACTCTGGCCGATCCTACGAGCAGTACTTC. Protein product: CASSQDSGRSYEQYF.

This clone was detected only a few times. The gene calls are TRBV11-2 and TRBJ2-6; 7 bases fit TRBD2. The CDR3 spans 15 residues. Germline loops: CDR1 SGHAT, CDR2 FQNNGV. The J segment lost 4 bases and the V segment lost 7 bases, leaving 7 bases of the junction unmatched. The DNA for the CDR3 is TGTGCCAGCACAGATCGGCGGGGGGGGGCCAACGTCCTGACTTTC. This encodes CASTDRRGGANVLTF.

This clone was seen a handful of times. This sequence joins TRBV2 and TRBJ2-6, with D possibly matching TRBD1 (6 bases). CDR1 and CDR2 (germline): SNHLY, FYNNEI. Trimming took off 10 bases at V and 2 bases at J, with 12 bases between the two ends. This CDR3 is 14 amino acids long. CDR3 protein: CAMTRGAGANVLTF. CDR3 bases: TGTGCCATGACCAGGGGTGCTGGGGCCAACGTCCTGACTTTC.

V gene TRBV7-2 combines with J gene TRBJ1-3; D is perhaps TRBD1 (6 bases). The CDR3 totals 15 residues. Trimming took off 6 bases at V and 0 bases at J, with 12 bases between the two ends. Germline V gene sequence: CDR1 SGHTA, CDR2 FQGNSA. CDR3 in DNA: TGTGCCAGCAGACAGGGAATTTTCTCTGGAAACACCATATATTTT. Encoded protein: CASRQGIFSGNTIYF.

The chain links TRBV5-1 to TRBJ1-4, with 11 positions matching TRBD1. This CDR3 comprises 14 residues. Germline loops: CDR1 SGHRS, CDR2 YFSETQ. With V trimmed by 4 bases and J by 7 bases, 3 bases remained unmatched. This chain's CDR3 is CASSRTGGREKLFF. The DNA for the CDR3 is TGCGCCAGCAGCCGGACAGGGGGCCGTGAAAAACTGTTTTTT.

V usage is TRBV5-6 and J usage is TRBJ1-5; 7 nucleotides agree with TRBD1. The CDR3 loop spans 17 amino acids. V lost 5 bases to trimming and J lost 7 bases; unmatched junction nucleotides: 18. Germline CDR1 reads SGHDT; CDR2 reads YYEEEE. The CDR3 coding sequence is TGTGCCAGCAGTTTAAGACAGGGATCGACGTTTATGCAGCCCCAGCATTTT. Translating it yields CASSLRQGSTFMQPQHF.

The V gene is TRBV20-1, the J gene TRBJ1-1; D ambiguous. The CDR3 is made up of 11 amino acids. Per germline, CDR1 DFQATT and CDR2 SNEGSKA (reference sequence). V lost 4 bases and J 6 bases, leaving 9 bases between the germline ends. CDR3 sequence: CSATSSAEAFF. CDR3 coding DNA: TGCAGTGCTACCTCTAGCGCTGAAGCTTTCTTT.

This clone was recorded once. V gene TRBV6-1 combines with J gene TRBJ2-1, with no clear D. Trimming left V 7 bases short and J 0 bases short, with 13 bases between. The CDR3 spans 15 residues. Germline-derived CDR1 and CDR2 are MNHNS and SASEGT. CDR3 region: CASMMVRGSYNEQFF. The CDR3 DNA is TGTGCCAGCATGATGGTCAGAGGCTCCTACAATGAGCAGTTCTTC.

The genes are TRBV11-1 and TRBJ2-5; tentative D call: TRBD1 (5 bases). The CDR3 is made up of 14 amino acids. V was clipped by 1 base and J by 1 base, with 7 bases between them. The germline gives CDR1 SGHAT, CDR2 FQDESV (reference sequence). For the CDR3, the DNA is TGTGCCAGCAGCTTAGGACAGCTCCAAGAGACCCAGTACTTC. Amino acid sequence: CASSLGQLQETQYF.

The chain has TRBV27 and TRBJ2-2, with TRBD1 matching 10 bases. The CDR3 is made up of 15 amino acids. V lost 4 bases and J lost 4; bases outside the gene matches: 3. Germline-derived CDR1 and CDR2 are MNHEY and SMNVEV (reference sequence). The CDR3 spells CASSWTGGSTGELFF. CDR3 nucleotides: TGTGCCAGCAGTTGGACAGGGGGATCCACCGGGGAGCTGTTTTTT.

This clone appeared a few times. The rearrangement joins TRBV7-9 to TRBJ2-7, with D unclear. CDR3 size: 11 residues. CDR1 SEHNR and CDR2 FQNEAQ come from the germline V gene (reference sequence). Trimming pared 5 bases from V and 3 bases from J, leaving 5 bases between. In nucleotides, the CDR3 is TGTGCCAGCAGCCACAGCTACGAGCAGTACTTC. This sequence encodes CASSHSYEQYF.

The chain employs TRBV19 and TRBJ2-3; 8 bases match TRBD1. Germline trimming cut 7 bases from V and 2 bases from J; bases unmatched to any gene: 11. Germline V lookup: CDR1 LNHDA, CDR2 SQIVND (reference sequence). The CDR3 totals 16 residues. CDR3 region: CASTSTGTGYTDTQYF. The CDR3 DNA reads as TGTGCCAGTACCTCGACCGGGACAGGCTACACAGATACGCAGTATTTT. Using reference TRBV19 and TRBJ2-3 for the parts outside the CDR3, the full variable domain is DGGITQSPKYLFRKEGQNVTLSCEQNLNHDAMYWYRQDPGQGLRLIYYSQIVNDFQKGDIAEGYSVSREKKESFPLTVTSAQKNPTAFYLCASTSTGTGYTDTQYFGPGTRLTVL.

As to this clone: An end of the junction does not agree with germline; a read error may underlie this. The rearrangement joins TRBV7-9 to TRBJ1-2; tentatively, D is TRBD1 (5 bases). Looked up from germline, CDR1 is SEHNR and CDR2 is FQNEAQ (reference sequence). The CDR3 totals 16 residues. As DNA, the CDR3 is TGTTCCAGCAGCCAGTGGTCAGGGTTGAAGTTGTATGGCTACACCTTC. It encodes CSSSQWSGLKLYGYTF.

The chain carries TRBV30 and TRBJ2-5; perhaps TRBD2 as D (6 bases). The length of the CDR3 is 19 residues. CDR1 is GTSNPN and CDR2 is SVGIG in the germline V gene (reference sequence). V was trimmed by 2 bases and J by 0 bases, leaving 25 bases between them. The CDR3 sequence is CAWSPKSVIRGKYQETQYF. CDR3 in DNA: TGTGCCTGGAGTCCCAAAAGCGTAATTCGCGGGAAGTACCAAGAGACCCAGTACTTC.

The chain links TRBV9 to TRBJ2-1; 7 bases agree with TRBD2. Trimming took 4 bases from V and 6 from J; bases not matched to a gene: 10. Looked up from germline, CDR1 is SGDLS and CDR2 is YYNGEE. The CDR3 extends over 15 amino acids. CDR3 sequence reads: CASSPRGTRGNEQFF. Written as DNA, the CDR3 is TGTGCCAGCAGCCCGCGGGGGACCCGAGGCAATGAGCAGTTCTTC. The full variable domain, its missing parts supplied by reference TRBV9 and TRBJ2-1, is DSGVTQTPKHLITATGQRVTLRCSPRSGDLSVYWYQQSLDQGLQFLIQYYNGEERAKGNILERFSAQQFPDLHSELNLSSLELGDSALYFCASSPRGTRGNEQFFGPGTRLTVL.

The V and J genes are TRBV2 and TRBJ2-5; 8 bases agree with TRBD2. TRBJ2-7 explains the end of the DNA better; the J call may be wrong. CDR3 length equals 14 residues. Germline CDR1 is SNHLY and CDR2 is FYNNEI. CDR3 DNA: TGTGCCAGCAGGGCCGGGACTAGGCCCCACGAGCAGTACTTC. Translating gives CASRAGTRPHEQYF.